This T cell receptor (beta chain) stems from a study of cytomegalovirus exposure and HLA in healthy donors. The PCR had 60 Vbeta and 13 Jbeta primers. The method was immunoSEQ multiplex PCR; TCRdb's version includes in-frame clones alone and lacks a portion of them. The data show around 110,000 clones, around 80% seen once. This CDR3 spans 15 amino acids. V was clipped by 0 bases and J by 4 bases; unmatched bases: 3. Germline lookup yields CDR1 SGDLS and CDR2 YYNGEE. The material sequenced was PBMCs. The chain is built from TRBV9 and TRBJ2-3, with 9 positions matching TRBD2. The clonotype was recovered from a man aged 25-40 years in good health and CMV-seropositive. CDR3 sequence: CASSVGGGAADTQYF. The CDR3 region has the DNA TGTGCCAGCAGCGTAGGCGGGGGGGCCGCAGATACGCAGTATTTT.